This TCR beta chain was sequenced in a study of blood T cell repertoires in COVID-19. Authors' methods: The assay estimated nucleated cells by amplifying reference gene primers. Only in-frame clones appear in the TCRdb table, and some are missing; sequencing was by immunoSEQ multiplex PCR. The DNA gave D and trimming, while V, J and clone size come from that table. There are more than 200,000 clones in the sample; 88% occur only once, and less than 2% lies in the top ten. The CDR3 loop spans 13 amino acids. V shed 4 bases and J 7 bases; nucleotides not matched to a gene: 2. The source of this sequence is a man aged 70-80 years with acute or convalescent COVID-19. Sequencing input: peripheral blood. V and J are TRBV12-3 or TRBV12-4 and TRBJ1-2; TRBD1 aligns across 11 bases. The DNA for the CDR3 is TGTGCCAGCAGTTCCGGGACAGGGGGTGGCTACACCTTC. Amino acids: CASSSGTGGGYTF.